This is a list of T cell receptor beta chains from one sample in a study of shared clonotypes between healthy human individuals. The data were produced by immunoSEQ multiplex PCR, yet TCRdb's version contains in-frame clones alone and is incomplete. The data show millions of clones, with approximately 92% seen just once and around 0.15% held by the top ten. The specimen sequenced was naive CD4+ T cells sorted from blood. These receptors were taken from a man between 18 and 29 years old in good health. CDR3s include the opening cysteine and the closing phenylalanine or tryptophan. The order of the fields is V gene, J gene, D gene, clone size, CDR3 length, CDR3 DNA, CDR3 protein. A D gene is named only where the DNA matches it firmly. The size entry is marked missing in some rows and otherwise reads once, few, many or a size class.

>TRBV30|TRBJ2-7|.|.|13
TGTGCCTGGAGTCAAAGTTCCTACTACGAGCAGTACTTC
CAWSQSSYYEQYF
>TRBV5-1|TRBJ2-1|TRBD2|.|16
TGCGCCAGCAGCTTGGTAGCGGGATCCTCCTACAATGAGCAGTTCTTC
CASSLVAGSSYNEQFF
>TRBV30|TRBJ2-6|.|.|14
TGTGCCTGGAGTGTGGGCTCTGGGGCCAACGTCCTGACTTTC
CAWSVGSGANVLTF
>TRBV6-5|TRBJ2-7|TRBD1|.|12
TGTGCCAGCAGTTACCGACAGGGAGAGCAGTACTTC
CASSYRQGEQYF
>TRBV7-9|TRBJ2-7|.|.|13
TGTGCCAGCAGCTTAGAACTGGGGTACGAGCAGTACTTC
CASSLELGYEQYF
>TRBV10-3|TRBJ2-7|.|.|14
TGTGCCATCAGGAGGGACTTGTCAGCCTACGAGCAGTACTTC
CAIRRDLSAYEQYF
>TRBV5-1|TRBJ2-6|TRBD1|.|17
TGCGCCAGCAGCACGGGACAGGGGGCGCGGGGGGCCAACGTCCTGACTTTC
CASSTGQGARGANVLTF
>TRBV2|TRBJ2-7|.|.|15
TGTGCCAGCAGTGAAGATCAGGGGAGAGGCTACGAGCAGTACTTC
CASSEDQGRGYEQYF
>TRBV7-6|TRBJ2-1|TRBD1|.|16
TGTGCCAGCAGCAAAAACAGGGGGGCCGGGAACAATGAGCAGTTCTTC
CASSKNRGAGNNEQFF
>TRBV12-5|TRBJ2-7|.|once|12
TGTGCTAGTGGTTTGGCCACAGGAGAGCAGTACTTC
CASGLATGEQYF
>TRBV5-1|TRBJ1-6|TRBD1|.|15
TGCGCCAGCAGCCAGGCGGACAGGGATAATTCACCCCTCCACTTT
CASSQADRDNSPLHF
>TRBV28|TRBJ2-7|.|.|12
TGTGCCAGCACCACAGGACGCTACGAGCAGTACTTC
CASTTGRYEQYF
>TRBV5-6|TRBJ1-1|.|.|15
TGTGCCAGCAGCTTCTTCGACAGCTTGAACACTGAAGCTTTCTTT
CASSFFDSLNTEAFF
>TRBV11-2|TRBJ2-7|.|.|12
TGTGCCAGCAGCCTAAGCAGGGACCTAGAGTTCTTC
CASSLSRDLEFF
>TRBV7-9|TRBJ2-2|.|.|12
TGTGCCAGCAGCCCCATCCCCGGGGAGCTGTTTTTT
CASSPIPGELFF
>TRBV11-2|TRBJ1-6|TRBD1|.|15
TGTGCCAGCAGCCCCGACAGGGTCCATAATTCACCCCTCCACTTT
CASSPDRVHNSPLHF
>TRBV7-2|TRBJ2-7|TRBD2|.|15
TGTGCCAGCAGCTGGACTAGCGGCCTTTCCTACGAGCAGTACTTC
CASSWTSGLSYEQYF
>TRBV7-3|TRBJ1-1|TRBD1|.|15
TGTGCCAGCAGCAACACGGGACAGGGGGTCACTGAAGCTTTCTTT
CASSNTGQGVTEAFF
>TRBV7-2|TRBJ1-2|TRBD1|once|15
TGTGCCAGCAGCTTTCGGGACAGGGGCCGCGATGGCTACACCTTC
CASSFRDRGRDGYTF
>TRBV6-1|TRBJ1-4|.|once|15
TGTGCCAGCAGTGAACCCGGGACACAAAATGAAAAACTGTTTTTT
CASSEPGTQNEKLFF